The source of this T cell receptor beta chain is a study of T-cell memory formation after mild COVID-19. Overall study context: Across donors, TCR clusters were largely donor specific. Study observations and caveats: Day 37-peaking second-wave clones had unconfirmed SARS-CoV-2 specificity. Contracting CD4+ clones lay largely in CM and EM, with CD8+ ones residing in EMRA.

TCRalpha and TCRbeta libraries used 5'RACE with constant-segment primers and UMIs. A single record per CDR3 protein comes from TCRdb applying MiXCR to the 5' RACE reads. Among tens of thousands of distinct CDR3 sequences listed, roughly 15% were seen once. Regarding this clonotype: Its specificity is unknown.

This CDR3 contains 14 residues. V lost 2 bases and J 8 bases, leaving 11 bases between the germline ends. Germline values: CDR1 SGHNT, CDR2 YYREEE (reference sequence). Sequenced material: PBMCs or a T cell subset sorted from them (not recorded which). The TCR was taken from a man between 18 and 35 years old who had mild COVID-19 (a few samples of this study predate the infection). Cell type and time point are not known. The chain couples TRBV5-4 to TRBJ1-6; tentative D call: TRBD1 (5 bases). CDR3 nucleotide sequence: TGTGCCAGCAGCTTTGGCAGGGCTGATTCACCCCTCCACTTT. It encodes CASSFGRADSPLHF.